This passage covers 6 T cell receptor beta chains from one sample sequenced in a study of T cells after yellow fever vaccination (dated by TCRdb to between 2018 and 2020). The intended sense of this specimen's treatment or condition label: live attenuated yellow fever vaccine strain. Library preparation employed 5' RACE. TCRdb shows the sequencer as Illumina HiSeq 2500. TCRdb trimmed the raw reads at Q25, called clones with MiXCR and kept productive beta chains. CDR3 protein duplicates are merged, each entry listing the most common genes and DNA. In all, the sample holds 250,000 to 300,000 distinct CDR3 sequences, and approximately 13% of those were seen once. The ten top clones hold 0.4% to 0.65% of the sample. The sample consisted of CD4+ T cells sorted from PBMCs, taken 45 days after the yellow fever booster vaccination. These TCRs come from a man aged 25 to 45 who received the YFV17D yellow fever vaccine.

The genes are TRBV20-1 and TRBJ2-2; the D gene could be TRBD1 or TRBD2 (5 bases each). V lost 6 bases and J 2 bases, leaving 13 bases between the germline ends. The CDR3 is 14 residues long. Germline CDR1 and CDR2: DFQATT and SNEGSKA (reference sequence). CDR3 protein: CSATQGTNTGELFF. The CDR3 DNA follows: TGCAGTGCCACCCAAGGGACCAACACCGGGGAGCTGTTTTTT.

The V call is TRBV6-5, the J call TRBJ2-2; D gene uncertain. V dropped 0 bases and J dropped 4 bases, with 12 bases sitting between them. Germline loops: CDR1 MNHEY, CDR2 SVGAGI. This CDR3 has 16 amino acids. The CDR3 loop reads CASSYSQGWGTGELFF. The CDR3 DNA is TGTGCCAGCAGTTACTCGCAAGGTTGGGGCACCGGGGAGCTGTTTTTT.

This chain connects TRBV20-1 to TRBJ1-1, with no clear D. Between the trimmed V and J ends, which lost 3 bases and 0 bases, there was a span of 2 bases. Germline CDR1 is DFQATT and CDR2 is SNEGSKA (reference sequence). CDR3 length: 11 residues. CDR3 loop: CSASLNTEAFF. The CDR3 bases are TGCAGTGCTAGCTTGAACACTGAAGCTTTCTTT.

This clonotype was picked up a small number of times. The chain has TRBV20-1 and TRBJ2-7, with TRBD2 identical over 8 bases. The CDR3 has 14 residues. V lost 4 bases, J lost 5 bases, and 10 bases stayed unmatched. Looked up from germline, CDR1 is DFQATT and CDR2 is SNEGSKA (reference sequence). For the CDR3, the DNA is TGCAGTGCTACGCGTGGGACTAGTCTCCACGAGCAGTACTTC. Translation gives CSATRGTSLHEQYF.

This clonotype was seen a few times. This rearrangement joins TRBV5-4 to TRBJ2-2; 12 nucleotides align to TRBD2. The CDR3 consists of 16 residues. The junction had 8 bases not matched to a gene; V was cut back by 3 bases and J by 8 bases. The germline CDR1 and CDR2 sequences are SGHNT and YYREEE (reference sequence). CDR3 amino acids: CASSSNLGTSGGELFF. In DNA, the CDR3 is TGTGCCAGCAGCTCTAACCTAGGGACTAGCGGGGGGGAGCTGTTTTTT.

In this sample, this clonotype turned up many times. The genes are TRBV20-1 and TRBJ2-1; 9 nucleotides align to TRBD1. The CDR3 loop spans 13 amino acids. V gave up 6 bases and J gave up 7 bases; unmatched junction bases: 7. CDR1 is DFQATT and CDR2 is SNEGSKA in the germline V gene (reference sequence). The chain's CDR3 is CSAGDRALNEQFF. The DNA of the CDR3 is TGCAGTGCAGGGGACAGGGCCCTAAATGAGCAGTTCTTC.